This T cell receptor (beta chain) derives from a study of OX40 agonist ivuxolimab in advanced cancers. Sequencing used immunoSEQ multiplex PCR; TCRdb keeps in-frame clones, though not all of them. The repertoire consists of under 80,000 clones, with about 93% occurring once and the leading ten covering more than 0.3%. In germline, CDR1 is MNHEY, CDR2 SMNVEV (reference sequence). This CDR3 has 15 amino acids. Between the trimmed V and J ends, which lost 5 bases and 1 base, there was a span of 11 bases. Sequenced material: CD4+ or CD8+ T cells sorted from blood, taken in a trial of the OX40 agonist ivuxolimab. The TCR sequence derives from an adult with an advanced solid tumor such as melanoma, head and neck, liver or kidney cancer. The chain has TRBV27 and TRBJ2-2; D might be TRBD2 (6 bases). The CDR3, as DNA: TGTGCCAGCAGTCCCGGGACTGGGAACACCGGGGAGCTGTTTTTT. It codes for CASSPGTGNTGELFF.